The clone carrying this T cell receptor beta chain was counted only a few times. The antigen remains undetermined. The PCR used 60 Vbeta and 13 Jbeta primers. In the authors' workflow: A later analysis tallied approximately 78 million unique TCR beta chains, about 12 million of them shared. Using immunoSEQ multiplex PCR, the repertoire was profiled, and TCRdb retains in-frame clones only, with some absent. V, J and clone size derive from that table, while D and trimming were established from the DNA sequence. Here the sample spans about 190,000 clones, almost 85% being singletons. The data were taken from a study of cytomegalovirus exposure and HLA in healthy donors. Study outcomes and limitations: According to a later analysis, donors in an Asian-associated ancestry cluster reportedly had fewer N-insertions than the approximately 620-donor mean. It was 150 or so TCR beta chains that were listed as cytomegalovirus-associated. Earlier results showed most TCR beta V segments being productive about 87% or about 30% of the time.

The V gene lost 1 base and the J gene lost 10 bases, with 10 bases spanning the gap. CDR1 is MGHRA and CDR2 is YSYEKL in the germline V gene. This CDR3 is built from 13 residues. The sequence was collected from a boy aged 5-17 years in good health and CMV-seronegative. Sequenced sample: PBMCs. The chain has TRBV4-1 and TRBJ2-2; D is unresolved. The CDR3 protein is CASSQVFPPELFF. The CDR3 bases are TGCGCCAGCAGCCAAGTATTTCCCCCGGAGCTGTTTTTT.